The source of this TCR beta chain is a study of blood T cells in healthy people across ages. Study-level information: About one barcoded beta molecule per two T cells was the capture yield of template switching.

Details on this clonotype: Its antigen is not identified.

Germline CDR1 and CDR2: LNHNV and YYDKDF (reference sequence). V lost 2 bases to trimming and J lost 10 bases, with 9 bases between them. CDR3 length: 13 residues. General study findings and limits: Long-lived donors carried more naive CD4+ cells and greater diversity than aged donors. PBMCs that were unsorted prevented a conclusive naive versus antigen-experienced comparison.

It was with a sample-barcoded 5' primer and a J-beta primer mix that a second PCR of roughly 6 to 11 cycles was run. In TCRdb, the 5' RACE reads were re-called with MiXCR into one record per CDR3 protein. The data contain about 830,000 distinct CDR3 sequences, 58% of them singletons. Sequences were obtained from blood. The rearrangement uses TRBV15 and TRBJ1-6; TRBD1 is a possible D gene (5 bases). The origin of this receptor is a young man in good health. CDR3 sequence: CATSRQGGSPLHF. CDR3 bases: TGTGCCACCAGCAGACAGGGAGGGTCACCCCTCCACTTT.